The 30 T cell receptor beta chains below were found in one sample sequenced in a study of T cells in Graves' hyperthyroidism and ophthalmopathy. Authors of the study amplified TCR beta CDR3 regions from RNA transcripts. The HTBI primer set drove a first-round RT-PCR of the TCR CDR3. TCRdb fed the multiplex PCR reads into MiXCR, producing one record per CDR3 protein. This sample has around 290,000 distinct CDR3 sequences, with 12% to 15% found just once. Sequenced: blood. These receptors came from a woman between 40 and 50 years old with Graves' hyperthyroidism.

A few counts support this clonotype. This chain links TRBV11-2 with TRBJ1-2, with a tentative D call TRBD1 (5 bases). This CDR3 spans 13 amino acids. V gave up 1 base and J gave up 6 bases, with 9 bases separating them. CDR1 and CDR2 from the germline V gene are SGHAT and FQNNGV. CDR3 region: CASSLAGSDGYTF. The CDR3 region has the DNA TGTGCCAGCAGCTTAGCAGGGAGTGATGGCTACACCTTC.

This clonotype was seen repeatedly, ten times or more. This chain uses TRBV29-1 with TRBJ2-3; TRBD2 matches 12 bases. Unmatched junction bases numbered 6, after V lost 6 bases and J lost 2 bases. Germline V gene sequence: CDR1 SQVTM, CDR2 ANQGSEA. The CDR3 sequence is 15 residues long. CDR3 nucleotides: TGCAGCGTCTCTAGCGGGAGGGCCTCCACAGATACGCAGTATTTT. It translates to CSVSSGRASTDTQYF.

V gene TRBV2 combines with J gene TRBJ2-5; 13 bases are a match to TRBD2. Germline values: CDR1 SNHLY, CDR2 FYNNEI. Losses at the gene ends were 6 bases for V and 5 bases for J; bases not matched to a gene: 6. The CDR3 sequence is 15 residues long. CDR3 nucleotides: TGTGCCAGCAGACGGACTAGCGGGAGTGGGGAGACCCAGTACTTC. Translation: CASRRTSGSGETQYF.

This clonotype was recorded at least ten times. The chain combines TRBV2 with TRBJ2-2; 9 bases agree with TRBD1. The CDR3 length is 14 residues. Per germline, CDR1 SNHLY and CDR2 FYNNEI. The ends lost 10 bases at V and 3 bases at J; junction bases unmatched: 6. Here the CDR3 reads CANRGRVDTGELFF. DNA for the CDR3: TGTGCCAACAGGGGGCGGGTCGACACCGGGGAGCTGTTTTTT.

The chain employs TRBV19 and TRBJ1-2; unclear D gene. The CDR3 consists of 15 residues. Germline values: CDR1 LNHDA, CDR2 SQIVND (reference sequence). Trimming took 3 bases from V and 4 from J, leaving 15 bases between them. The CDR3 bases are TGTGCCAGTAGTATCTACCCCCGGACGGTCTATGGCTACACCTTC. As protein: CASSIYPRTVYGYTF.

Ten or more counts support this clonotype. The rearrangement uses TRBV7-9 and TRBJ1-5; tentative D call: TRBD1 (5 bases). This CDR3 contains 15 residues. Trimming left V 8 bases short and J 3 bases short, with 17 bases between. Germline loops: CDR1 SEHNR, CDR2 FQNEAQ (reference sequence). This chain's CDR3 is CASGDQDKPNQPQHF. DNA for the CDR3: TGTGCCAGCGGGGACCAAGATAAACCCAATCAGCCCCAGCATTTT.

The V gene is TRBV14, the J gene TRBJ2-3; 7 positions agree with TRBD2. J lost 0 bases, V lost 4 bases, and 10 bases had no gene match. Germline V lookup: CDR1 SGHDN, CDR2 FVKESK. This CDR3 is 17 amino acids long. The CDR3 protein is CASSRHQTSLSTDTQYF. The CDR3, as DNA: TGTGCCAGCAGCCGCCACCAGACTAGCCTCAGCACAGATACGCAGTATTTT.

This clonotype is a singleton in its sample. The V gene is TRBV5-4, the J gene TRBJ1-6; D possibly corresponds to TRBD1 (5 bases). The V gene's germline CDR1 is SGHNT and CDR2 YYREEE (reference sequence). With 1 base removed from V and 6 bases from J, the gap between germline ends came to 11 bases. The CDR3 contains 15 residues. For the CDR3, the DNA is TGTGCCAGCAGCTTGTTGGGACGGAGTAATTCACCCCTCCACTTT. It translates to CASSLLGRSNSPLHF.

V usage is TRBV5-1 and J usage is TRBJ2-5, with D possibly being TRBD1 (7 bases). The V gene lost 0 bases and the J gene lost 3 bases, with 12 bases spanning the gap. Germline V gene sequence: CDR1 SGHRS, CDR2 YFSETQ. This CDR3 contains 15 residues. In DNA form, the CDR3 reads TGCGCCAGCAGCTTGGCTCGCGGGACAGAAGAGACCCAGTACTTC. Translating gives CASSLARGTEETQYF.

This clonotype came up many times. The chain joins TRBV12-3 or TRBV12-4 to TRBJ1-4; D remains unclear. V shed 4 bases and J shed 8 bases, with 8 bases lying between them. This CDR3 comprises 12 residues. The CDR3 sequence is CASSYGGEKLFF. The CDR3 DNA follows: TGTGCCAGCAGTTACGGTGGCGAAAAACTGTTTTTT.

This clonotype was detected many times. This chain joins TRBV7-2 and TRBJ2-5; TRBD2 matches at 10 bases. The CDR3 totals 18 residues. The ends lost 1 base at V and 0 bases at J; junction bases unmatched: 8. Germline loops: CDR1 SGHTA, CDR2 FQGNSA. Here the CDR3 reads CASSLGWTSGPYQETQYF. CDR3 bases: TGTGCCAGCAGCTTAGGCTGGACTAGCGGACCCTACCAAGAGACCCAGTACTTC.

J is TRBJ2-1 and V is TRBV4-2; 7 bases fit TRBD1. CDR1 and CDR2 (germline): LGHNA, YNFKEQ. V gave up 1 base and J gave up 2 bases; unmatched junction bases: 2. The CDR3 is 15 amino acids. The CDR3 nucleotides are TGTGCCAGCAGCCAAGGGACAGGACCCTACAATGAGCAGTTCTTC. It yields the protein CASSQGTGPYNEQFF.

This clonotype was detected many times. The rearrangement joins TRBV20-1 to TRBJ2-7, with unresolved D. Germline loops: CDR1 DFQATT, CDR2 SNEGSKA (reference sequence). Trimming took off 2 bases at V and 5 bases at J, with 7 bases between the two ends. The CDR3 extends over 11 amino acids. The CDR3: CSARPQDEQYF. The DNA for the CDR3 is TGCAGTGCTAGACCCCAGGACGAGCAGTACTTC.

The chain uses TRBV29-1 and TRBJ2-1; 9 bases are a match to TRBD2. CDR3 length equals 11 residues. The germline CDR1 and CDR2 sequences are SQVTM and ANQGSEA. The junction had 6 bases not matched to a gene; V was cut back by 6 bases and J by 12 bases. The CDR3 spells CSVGTSRGQFF. The DNA of the CDR3 is TGCAGCGTGGGGACTAGCCGGGGGCAGTTCTTC.

This clonotype was found many times. This chain connects TRBV5-8 to TRBJ1-1; 7 bases map to TRBD1. Trimming took 0 bases from V and 6 from J; bases not matched to a gene: 5. The CDR3 runs to 14 residues. Germline V CDR1 and CDR2: SGHTS, YDEGEE. CDR3 coding DNA: TGTGCCAGCAGCTTGGGGCAGGGGGTCCCTGAAGCTTTCTTT. Translated: CASSLGQGVPEAFF.

This clonotype came up a few times. The genes are TRBV2 and TRBJ2-1; 9 bases line up with TRBD2. This CDR3 is built from 14 residues. The germline CDR1 and CDR2 sequences are SNHLY and FYNNEI. J lost 1 base, V lost 6 bases, and 1 base had no gene match. The CDR3: CASSSGGSYNEQFF. The DNA for the CDR3 is TGTGCCAGCAGCAGCGGGGGGTCCTACAATGAGCAGTTCTTC.

The rearrangement uses TRBV19 and TRBJ1-2; D gene uncertain. The germline V gene has CDR1 LNHDA and CDR2 SQIVND (reference sequence). This CDR3 region has 11 residues. V lost 4 bases and J lost 6, with 6 bases in between. The CDR3, as DNA: TGTGCCAGTAGTAATTCAGATGGCTACACCTTC. Its protein product is CASSNSDGYTF. The full variable domain, in which reference TRBV19 and TRBJ1-2 provide the parts outside the CDR3, is DGGITQSPKYLFRKEGQNVTLSCEQNLNHDAMYWYRQDPGQGLRLIYYSQIVNDFQKGDIAEGYSVSREKKESFPLTVTSAQKNPTAFYLCASSNSDGYTFGSGTRLTVV.

This clonotype was seen repeatedly, ten times or more. The junction departs from germline at one end; a sequencing error may be responsible. J is TRBJ1-1 and V is TRBV12-3 or TRBV12-4; tentatively, D is TRBD1 (5 bases). The CDR3 runs 14 residues. The CDR3 sequence: CASSLIAGNTEALF. CDR3 coding DNA: TGTGCCAGCAGTTTAATTGCAGGGAACACTGAAGCTTTATTT.

At least ten counts were recorded for this clonotype. The V gene is TRBV2, the J gene TRBJ2-7; TRBD1 is a possible D gene (5 bases). Per the germline V gene, CDR1 is SNHLY and CDR2 is FYNNEI. The ends were cut back, 10 bases at V and 0 bases at J, with 25 bases in the middle. This CDR3 has 17 amino acids. CDR3 DNA: TGTGCCATCAAGAACCGAGACAGAAGCTTCAGCTCCTACGAGCAGTACTTC. As protein: CAIKNRDRSFSSYEQYF.

This clonotype was observed a handful of times. The rearrangement joins TRBV5-5 to TRBJ2-5; D is ambiguous. The V end was cut by 1 base, the J end by 5 bases, with 6 bases between. The CDR3 contains 12 residues. CDR1 is SGHKS, CDR2 YYEKEE, per germline (reference sequence). The chain's CDR3 is CASSLSTETQYF. The CDR3 nucleotides read TGTGCCAGCAGCTTGTCGACGGAGACCCAGTACTTC. The full variable domain, in which reference TRBV5-5 and TRBJ2-5 provide the parts outside the CDR3, is DAGVTQSPTHLIKTRGQQVTLRCSPISGHKSVSWYQQVLGQGPQFIFQYYEKEERGRGNFPDRFSARQFPNYSSELNVNALLLGDSALYLCASSLSTETQYFGPGTRLLVL.

This clonotype came up many times. This chain uses TRBV2 with TRBJ1-5, with TRBD1 as a possible D gene (6 bases). Per the germline V gene, CDR1 is SNHLY and CDR2 is FYNNEI. The length of the CDR3 is 14 residues. Trimming removed 6 bases from V and 2 bases from J, with 11 bases in between. The DNA for the CDR3 is TGTGCCAGCAGCTCAGGGGTAGGCAATCAGCCCCAGCATTTT. It codes for CASSSGVGNQPQHF.

This clonotype was recorded many times. The V and J genes are TRBV28 and TRBJ1-2, with TRBD1 matching 7 bases. V was clipped by 6 bases and J by 5 bases; unmatched bases: 9. The CDR3 runs 14 residues. Germline V gene data show CDR1 as MDHEN and CDR2 as SYDVKM. The CDR3: CASRDSGTVYGYTF. The DNA of the CDR3 is TGTGCCAGCAGGGATTCCGGGACAGTTTATGGCTACACCTTC.

This sequence joins TRBV20-1 and TRBJ2-5; 9 nucleotides match TRBD2. Germline CDR1 and CDR2: DFQATT and SNEGSKA (reference sequence). This CDR3 is 17 amino acids long. V lost 3 bases to trimming and J lost 4 bases; unmatched junction nucleotides: 15. CDR3: CSARNRGLAGWGETQYF. The CDR3 DNA follows: TGCAGTGCTAGGAACCGTGGGCTAGCGGGATGGGGAGAGACCCAGTACTTC.

There are many counts of this clonotype. V gene TRBV29-1 combines with J gene TRBJ2-1; D may be TRBD2 (6 bases). Trimming took off 6 bases at V and 8 bases at J, with 17 bases between the two ends. This CDR3 region has 13 residues. The germline V gene encodes CDR1 SQVTM and CDR2 ANQGSEA. The DNA for the CDR3 is TGCAGCGTCCTGGAGCAGGGCGGGGATGAGCAGTTCTTC. Its translation is CSVLEQGGDEQFF.

This chain connects TRBV28 to TRBJ2-7, with 7 positions matching TRBD2. The CDR3 runs 16 residues. V was clipped by 5 bases and J by 0 bases; unmatched bases: 10. CDR1 and CDR2 (germline): MDHEN, SYDVKM. CDR3 DNA: TGTGCCAGCAGTCAAGGACTAGTGGTGACCTCCTACGAGCAGTACTTC. This translates into CASSQGLVVTSYEQYF.

This clonotype was seen ten or more times. This chain joins TRBV2 and TRBJ1-6, with D possibly matching TRBD1 (5 bases). The CDR3 runs to 15 residues. Trimming left V 2 bases short and J 8 bases short, with 13 bases between. Germline loops: CDR1 SNHLY, CDR2 FYNNEI. CDR3 sequence (DNA): TGTGCCAGCAGTGAACGGCAGCCGGGGGATTCACCCCTCCACTTT. This codes for CASSERQPGDSPLHF. Complete variable domain (other parts from reference TRBV2 and TRBJ1-6): EPEVTQTPSHQVTQMGQEVILRCVPISNHLYFYWYRQILGQKVEFLVSFYNNEISEKSEIFDDQFSVERPDGSNFTLKIRSTKLEDSAMYFCASSERQPGDSPLHFGNGTRLTVT.

This clonotype appeared many times. The chain recombines TRBV6-1 with TRBJ2-3; 9 bases line up with TRBD2. The CDR3 is 15 residues long. Losses at the gene ends were 6 bases for V and 1 base for J; bases not matched to a gene: 5. Germline CDR1 is MNHNS and CDR2 is SASEGT. CDR3 amino acids: CASSPRTSGTDTQYF. In DNA, the CDR3 is TGTGCCAGCAGCCCACGGACTAGCGGCACAGATACGCAGTATTTT.

This clonotype was found a few times. Compared with germline, one end of the junction differs, possibly owing to a read error. The J gene is TRBJ1-2, the V gene TRBV7-9; D uncertain. Germline values: CDR1 SEHNR, CDR2 FQNEAQ (reference sequence). The CDR3 covers 11 residues. CDR3 protein: CVSSRRDGYTF. As DNA, the CDR3 is TGTGTCAGCAGCCGCCGTGATGGCTACACCTTC.

This clonotype was recorded at least ten times. The rearrangement links TRBV7-9 to TRBJ2-2; possibly TRBD1 or TRBD2 for D (5 bases each). Germline V gene lookup returns CDR1 SEHNR and CDR2 FQNEAQ (reference sequence). The CDR3 runs to 13 residues. Trimming removed 2 bases from V and 7 bases from J, with 8 bases in between. CDR3 region: CASSLMRGGELFF. The CDR3, as DNA: TGTGCCAGCAGCTTAATGAGGGGCGGGGAGCTGTTTTTT. Combining the CDR3 with reference TRBV7-9 and TRBJ2-2 gives the whole variable domain DTGVSQNPRHKITKRGQNVTFRCDPISEHNRLYWYRQTLGQGPEFLTYFQNEAQLEKSRLLSDRFSAERPKGSFSTLEIQRTEQGDSAMYLCASSLMRGGELFFGEGSRLTVL.

To note about this clonotype: Since no conserved phenylalanine or tryptophan closes the CDR3, a read error is the likely cause. The V call is TRBV4-1, the J call TRBJ2-7, with 12 bases identical to TRBD2. The CDR3 has 14 residues. V shed 5 bases, J shed 3 bases, and the junction held 2 bases outside the gene matches. Germline-derived CDR1 and CDR2 are MGHRA and YSYEKL. For the CDR3, the DNA is TGCGCCAGCAGCGCGACTAGCGGGAGCTACGAGCAGTACTCC. This sequence encodes CASSATSGSYEQYS.